The 10 T cell receptor beta chains given below trace back to one sample, sequenced in a study of T cell repertoires in cytomegalovirus infection. These receptors are not linked to any known antigen. One entry per CDR3 protein, called by TCRdb with MiXCR from the reads. The sample holds fewer than 850,000 distinct CDR3 sequences; around 29% are singletons and the top ten take roughly 13%. The sample here was cultured CD8+ T cells from PBMCs, taken from culture after CMV antigen stimulation. The origin of the receptors is a human donor in good health (CMV status not recorded). Some clones in this sample may be carry-over from other donors' samples.

There are a few counts of this clonotype. This chain uses TRBV19 with TRBJ1-2, with D possibly matching TRBD1 (5 bases). CDR1 is LNHDA, CDR2 SQIVND, per germline (reference sequence). Trimming took 5 bases from V and 4 from J, leaving 17 bases between them. The CDR3 sequence is 15 residues long. CDR3 in amino acids: CASSLYRDGIYGYTF. The CDR3 bases are TGTGCCAGTAGTTTGTACCGGGACGGCATCTATGGCTACACCTTC.

The V gene is TRBV6-1, the J gene TRBJ2-1; TRBD2 is a possible D gene (5 bases). This CDR3 comprises 13 residues. Trimming pared 5 bases from V and 6 bases from J, leaving 11 bases between. Germline values: CDR1 MNHNS, CDR2 SASEGT. This CDR3 reads CASSSGGFNEQFF. The CDR3 DNA sequence: TGTGCCAGCAGTTCAGGAGGTTTCAATGAGCAGTTCTTC.

V is TRBV6-1 and J is TRBJ2-7; TRBD1 agrees at 9 bases. Germline loops: CDR1 MNHNS, CDR2 SASEGT. The CDR3 has 15 residues. Losses at the gene ends were 6 bases for V and 1 base for J; bases not matched to a gene: 7. CDR3 coding DNA: TGTGCCAGCAGGCCCCGGACAGGGGCTTCCTACGAGCAGTACTTC. Translated: CASRPRTGASYEQYF.

The V gene is TRBV20-1, the J gene TRBJ1-1, with D hard to call. Trimming shortened V by 0 bases and J by 0 bases, and 5 bases separated the two germline ends. The CDR3 contains 13 residues. The germline V gene encodes CDR1 DFQATT and CDR2 SNEGSKA (reference sequence). CDR3 residues: CSAREVMNTEAFF. The CDR3 DNA is TGCAGTGCTAGAGAGGTTATGAACACTGAAGCTTTCTTT.

In this sample, this clonotype turned up many times. The rearrangement joins TRBV7-2 to TRBJ2-5; no clear D. Deletions cut 1 base from V and 5 bases from J, with 17 bases between. The germline CDR1 and CDR2 sequences are SGHTA and FQGNSA. This CDR3 spans 16 amino acids. This chain's CDR3 is CASSLVGEKLGETQYF. CDR3 nucleotide sequence: TGTGCCAGCAGCTTAGTAGGAGAAAAACTGGGGGAGACCCAGTACTTC. Complete variable domain (other parts from reference TRBV7-2 and TRBJ2-5): GAGVSQSPSNKVTEKGKDVELRCDPISGHTALYWYRQSLGQGLEFLIYFQGNSAPDKSGLPSDRFSAERTGGSVSTLTIQRTQQEDSAVYLCASSLVGEKLGETQYFGPGTRLLVL.

The CDR3 loop reads CASSLARTPTLYEQYF. The CDR3 nucleotides read TGCGCCAGCAGCTTGGCAAGGACACCAACATTATACGAGCAGTACTTC. The gene calls are TRBV5-1 and TRBJ2-7; D is possibly TRBD1 (5 bases). Germline V gene sequence: CDR1 SGHRS, CDR2 YFSETQ. V was trimmed by 0 bases and J by 4 bases, leaving 17 bases between them. The length of the CDR3 is 16 residues. Supplemented by reference TRBV5-1 and TRBJ2-7, the full variable domain reads KAGVTQTPRYLIKTRGQQVTLSCSPISGHRSVSWYQQTPGQGLQFLFEYFSETQRNKGNFPGRFSGRQFSNSRSEMNVSTLELGDSALYLCASSLARTPTLYEQYFGPGTRLTVT.

This chain uses TRBV12-3 or TRBV12-4 with TRBJ1-4; D gene uncertain. CDR3 length: 12 residues. V shed 5 bases and J shed 12 bases, with 13 bases lying between them. In nucleotides, the CDR3 is TGTGCCAGCAGTATGGACCGGTTAGAACTGTTTTTT. This gives the protein CASSMDRLELFF.

This clonotype was observed many times. The chain uses TRBV7-6 and TRBJ2-2; 9 positions agree with TRBD1. CDR1 SGHVS and CDR2 FNYEAQ come from the germline V gene. V gave up 5 bases and J gave up 2 bases; unmatched junction bases: 6. The CDR3 is made up of 16 amino acids. This CDR3 is CASSRRTGENTGELFF. The CDR3 nucleotides are TGTGCCAGCAGCCGGCGGACAGGGGAAAACACCGGGGAGCTGTTTTTT.

The chain is built from TRBV6-6 and TRBJ1-1; the match to TRBD1 covers 9 bases. CDR1 is MNHNY, CDR2 SVGAGI, per germline (reference sequence). V was pared by 5 bases and J by 7 bases, with 17 bases of the junction left unmatched. This CDR3 is built from 17 residues. The CDR3 DNA reads as TGTGCCAGCAGTCCTCCGGGGGGGACAGGGAACGTTGGTGAAGCTTTCTTT. It specifies CASSPPGGTGNVGEAFF.

The gene calls are TRBV27 and TRBJ1-1; D ambiguous. Germline V gene lookup returns CDR1 MNHEY and CDR2 SMNVEV (reference sequence). CDR3 length: 16 residues. V was shortened by 1 base and J by 1 base, with 13 bases between the two germline ends. The CDR3 is CASSLWGGQANTEAFF. As DNA, the CDR3 is TGTGCCAGCAGTTTATGGGGAGGGCAGGCGAACACTGAAGCTTTCTTT.